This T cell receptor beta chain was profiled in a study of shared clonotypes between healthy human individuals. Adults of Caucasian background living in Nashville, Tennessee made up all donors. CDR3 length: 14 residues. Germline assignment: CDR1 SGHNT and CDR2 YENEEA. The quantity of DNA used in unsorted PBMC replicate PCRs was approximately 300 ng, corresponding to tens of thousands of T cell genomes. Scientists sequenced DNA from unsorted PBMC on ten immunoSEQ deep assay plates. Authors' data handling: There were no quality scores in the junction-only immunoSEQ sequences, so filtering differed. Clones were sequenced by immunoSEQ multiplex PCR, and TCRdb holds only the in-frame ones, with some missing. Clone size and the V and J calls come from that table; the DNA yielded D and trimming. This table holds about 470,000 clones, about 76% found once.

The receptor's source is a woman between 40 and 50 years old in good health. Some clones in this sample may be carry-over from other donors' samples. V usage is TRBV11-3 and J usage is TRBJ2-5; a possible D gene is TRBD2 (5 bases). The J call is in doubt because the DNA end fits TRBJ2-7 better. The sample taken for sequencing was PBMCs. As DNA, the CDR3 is TGTGCCAGCAGTCGCGAGGGCTCATCCTACGAGCAGTACTTC. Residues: CASSREGSSYEQYF.